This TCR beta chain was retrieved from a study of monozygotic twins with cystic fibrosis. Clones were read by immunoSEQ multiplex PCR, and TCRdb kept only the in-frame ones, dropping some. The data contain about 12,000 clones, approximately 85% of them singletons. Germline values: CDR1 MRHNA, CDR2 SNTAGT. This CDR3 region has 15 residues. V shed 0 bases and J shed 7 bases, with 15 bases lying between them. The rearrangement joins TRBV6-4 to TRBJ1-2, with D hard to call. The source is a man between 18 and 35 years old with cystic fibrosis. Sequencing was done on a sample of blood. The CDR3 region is CASSDSRAASGGYTF. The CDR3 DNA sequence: TGTGCCAGCAGTGACTCACGGGCGGCCTCGGGTGGCTACACCTTC.